This T cell receptor (beta chain) appears in the sequencing data of a study of shared clonotypes between healthy human individuals. Study conclusions and caveats: Among donors, the sharing of clonotypes was expected to be influenced by sequencing depth.

With respect to this clone: Antigen specificity is unknown.

Germline CDR1 is MNHEY and CDR2 is SMNVEV (reference sequence). The CDR3 is made up of 17 amino acids. The V gene lost 4 bases and the J gene lost 4 bases, with 20 bases spanning the gap. The table came from immunoSEQ multiplex PCR; TCRdb's copy has only in-frame clones and leaves some out. The sample includes about a million clones, 60% to 80% of them seen just once. The source is a man in his late teens or twenties in good health. Some clones in this sample may be carry-over from other donors' samples. What was sequenced was memory CD4+ T cells from PBMCs. Subset reported: CD45RA-negative fraction. The rearrangement joins TRBV27 to TRBJ2-4; D is uncertain. The CDR3 region is CASSSAPGSRIKNIQYF. As DNA, the CDR3 is TGTGCCAGCAGTTCAGCCCCCGGGTCCAGAATTAAAAACATTCAGTACTTC.